A selection of T cell receptor beta chains follows, all from one sample in a study of technical replicates of blood from a handful of donors. Sequencing was performed with immunoSEQ multiplex PCR; in TCRdb, only in-frame clones are kept and a portion is missing. Here the sample spans over 60,000 clones, roughly 93% being singletons. Material: T cells isolated from PBMCs. The receptors were sampled from a human donor in good health. CDR3s include the opening cysteine and the closing phenylalanine or tryptophan. The order of the fields is D gene, J gene, V gene, clone size, CDR3 DNA, CDR3 protein. The D gene is left open where the match is weak. Rows give clone size only sometimes, using once, few, many, or a class for an expanded clone.

>NA|TRBJ2-3|TRBV7-9|NA
TGTGCCAGCAGCTTAGGGGAGTCCCACCATAATTTT
CASSLGESHHNF
>TRBD2|TRBJ2-7|TRBV4-1|NA
TGCGCCAGCAGCCAAGGACTAGCGGACTTCTCCTACGAGCAGTACTTC
CASSQGLADFSYEQYF
>TRBD2|TRBJ2-5|TRBV5-5|NA
TGTGCCAGCAGCTGGAGGACTAGCGGGGGGGAAGAGACCCAGTACTTC
CASSWRTSGGEETQYF
>NA|TRBJ1-5|TRBV2|NA
TGTGCCAGCAGCCGAGGTGATCATCAGCCCCAGCATTTT
CASSRGDHQPQHF
>TRBD1|TRBJ2-1|TRBV5-1|NA
TGCGCCAGCAGCACAACAGGGGAGCAGCAGTTCTTC
CASSTTGEQQFF
>NA|TRBJ2-7|TRBV6-1|NA
TGTGCCAGCAGTGAAGTCGGAGGGTTCTACGAGCAGTACTTC
CASSEVGGFYEQYF
>NA|TRBJ1-3|TRBV9|once
TGTGCCAGCAGCGTATCATCCGGGGGCTCTGGAAACACCATATATTTT
CASSVSSGGSGNTIYF
>NA|TRBJ1-1|TRBV20-1|once
TGCAGTGCTAGAGTTATCACTGAAGCTTTCTTT
CSARVITEAFF
>NA|TRBJ2-3|TRBV30|NA
TGTGCCGGCTCGACCGGGGGCACAGATACGCAGTATTTT
CAGSTGGTDTQYF
>NA|TRBJ2-1|TRBV28|NA
TGTGCCAGCACCGAGGGAGCCTCCTACAATGAGCAGTTCTTC
CASTEGASYNEQFF
>TRBD2|TRBJ2-7|TRBV28|NA
TGTGCCAGCAACCTCCCCGGGGGTGCGGGAGGGCCCGAGGGAGCCTACGAGCAGTACTTC
CASNLPGGAGGPEGAYEQYF
>NA|TRBJ2-7|TRBV2|NA
TGTGCCAGTGCCCCCCGGGACACCTACGAGCAGTACTTC
CASAPRDTYEQYF
>NA|TRBJ2-1|TRBV5-1|NA
TGCGCCAGCAGAAGCGTAGGAACCGACTACAATGAGCAGTTCTTC
CASRSVGTDYNEQFF
>NA|TRBJ1-3|TRBV4-2|NA
TGTGCCAGCAGCCAGGGGGCGACCGACTCTGGAAACACCATATATTTT
CASSQGATDSGNTIYF
>TRBD2|TRBJ2-7|TRBV2|NA
TGTGCCAGCAGTGAAAGTCCCTTCGGGAGACTAGCGGACTCCTACGAGCAGTACTTC
CASSESPFGRLADSYEQYF
>NA|TRBJ1-3|TRBV5-4|NA
TGTGCCAGCAGCTTGGGACACACCGAAAACACCATATATTTT
CASSLGHTENTIYF
>NA|TRBJ2-1|TRBV5-1|once
TGCGCCAGCAGCTTAGGGGGTTACAATGAGCAGTTCTTC
CASSLGGYNEQFF